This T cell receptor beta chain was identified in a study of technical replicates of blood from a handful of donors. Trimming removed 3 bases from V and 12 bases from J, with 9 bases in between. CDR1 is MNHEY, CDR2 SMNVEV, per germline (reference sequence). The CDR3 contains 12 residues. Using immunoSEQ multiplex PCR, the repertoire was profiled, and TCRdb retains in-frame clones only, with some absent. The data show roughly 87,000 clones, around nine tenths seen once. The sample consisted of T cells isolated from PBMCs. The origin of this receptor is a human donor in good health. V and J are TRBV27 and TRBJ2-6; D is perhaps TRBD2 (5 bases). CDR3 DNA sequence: TGTGCCAGCAGTTTTACTGGGAGCGTCCTGACTTTC. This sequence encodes CASSFTGSVLTF. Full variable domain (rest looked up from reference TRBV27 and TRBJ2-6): EAQVTQNPRYLITVTGKKLTVTCSQNMNHEYMSWYRQDPGLGLRQIYYSMNVEVTDKGDVPEGYKVSRKEKRNFPLILESPSPNQTSLYFCASSFTGSVLTFGAGSRLTVL.